This entry lists 22 T cell receptor beta chains sequenced from one sample in a study of cytomegalovirus exposure and HLA in healthy donors. Here immunoSEQ multiplex PCR was the method, and the copy in TCRdb shows in-frame clones only, minus some. The repertoire holds 65,000 to 75,000 clones, over 95% seen once, with more than 4% in the top ten. Sequenced: PBMCs. The origin of the receptors is a woman younger than 30 in good health and CMV-seropositive.

CDR3 DNA: TGCGCCAGCAGCTTGGGGGGCTGGGGGGGCACCTACGAGCAGTACTTC. Its translation: CASSLGGWGGTYEQYF. V usage is TRBV5-1 and J usage is TRBJ2-7; possible D gene TRBD2, 7 bases. V dropped 0 bases and J dropped 2 bases, with 15 bases sitting between them. This CDR3 region has 16 residues. Germline-derived CDR1 and CDR2 are SGHRS and YFSETQ.

This rearrangement joins TRBV18 to TRBJ1-1; 7 nucleotides agree with TRBD1. Germline assignment: CDR1 KGHSH and CDR2 LQKENI. The CDR3 has 13 residues. The V gene end was trimmed by 6 bases and the J gene end by 1 base; junction bases not matched to a gene: 2. This chain's CDR3 is CASSRDRNTEAFF. The CDR3, as DNA: TGTGCCAGCTCGCGGGACAGGAACACTGAAGCTTTCTTT.

The chain is built from TRBV4-1 and TRBJ1-1, with TRBD1 as a possible D gene (6 bases). This CDR3 has 14 amino acids. V gave up 4 bases and J gave up 4 bases, with 13 bases separating them. The germline V gene encodes CDR1 MGHRA and CDR2 YSYEKL. CDR3 region: CASSPAGQTTEAFF. For the CDR3, the DNA is TGCGCCAGCAGCCCAGCAGGACAGACCACTGAAGCTTTCTTT.

Only one count was recorded for this clone. CDR3 nucleotides: TGCGCCAGCAGTCAAAATCTACAACGAGGGATTGAAGAGACCCAGTACTTC. This encodes CASSQNLQRGIEETQYF. V usage is TRBV23-1 and J usage is TRBJ2-5, with D possibly TRBD2 on 5 matching bases. TRBV23-1 is sorted into the ORF group, with uncertain function. CDR3 size: 17 residues. V was pared by 2 bases and J by 3 bases, with 19 bases between.

The J gene is TRBJ2-7, the V gene TRBV21-1; the table's D call of TRBD1 was not tested on the DNA. TRBV21-1 is a recognized pseudogene. This CDR3 is built from 14 residues. As DNA, the CDR3 is TGTGCCACCAACTCTCGGGACAGGGACCACGAGCAGTACTTC. It yields the protein CATNSRDRDHEQYF.

The chain has TRBV30 and TRBJ2-3; TRBD2 matches at 10 bases. Per germline, CDR1 GTSNPN and CDR2 SVGIG (reference sequence). J was trimmed by 2 bases and V by 8 bases; bases with no gene match: 4. CDR3 length: 13 amino acids. The CDR3 bases are TGTGCCCGTACTAGCGGGATCACAGATACGCAGTATTTT. Its protein is CARTSGITDTQYF.

This clone was counted a single time. This chain joins TRBV14 and TRBJ1-2, with unresolved D. CDR1 is SGHDN, CDR2 FVKESK, per germline. The CDR3 consists of 14 residues. The ends were cut back, 1 base at V and 4 bases at J, with 10 bases in the middle. As DNA, the CDR3 is TGTGCCAGCAGCCAAGTTGTTCATTTCTATGGCTACACCTTC. Translation gives CASSQVVHFYGYTF.

This clone was recorded only once. The chain has TRBV5-6 and TRBJ1-1, with a tentative D call TRBD1 (6 bases). Germline-derived CDR1 and CDR2 are SGHDT and YYEEEE. V was shortened by 4 bases and J by 5 bases, with 12 bases between the two germline ends. CDR3 length: 13 residues. The CDR3 is CASSPTGLTEAFF. The DNA of the CDR3 is TGTGCCAGCAGCCCCACAGGGTTGACTGAAGCTTTCTTT.

The V and J genes are TRBV7-2 and TRBJ2-7; tentative D call: TRBD1 (5 bases). Germline V lookup: CDR1 SGHTA, CDR2 FQGNSA. The CDR3 spans 12 residues. V was clipped by 8 bases and J by 4 bases, with 12 bases between them. CDR3 amino acids: CASRAGSYEQYF. The CDR3 region has the DNA TGTGCCAGCCGGGCAGGGTCGTACGAGCAGTACTTC.

The chain uses TRBV27 and TRBJ1-5, with D maybe TRBD1 (5 bases). The CDR3 extends over 16 amino acids. CDR1 is MNHEY and CDR2 is SMNVEV in the germline V gene (reference sequence). Trimming cost V 2 bases and J 0 bases, with 11 bases left between them. Here the CDR3 DNA reads TGTGCCAGCAGTTTAACAGGCGGCTATAGCAATCAGCCCCAGCATTTT. It codes for CASSLTGGYSNQPQHF.

J is TRBJ2-7 and V is TRBV13, with 7 bases identical to TRBD2. Germline CDR1 PRHDT, CDR2 FYEKMQ (reference sequence). The CDR3 is 14 residues long. V was clipped by 5 bases and J by 2 bases; unmatched bases: 6. CDR3 coding DNA: TGTGCCAGCAGCGGAACTAGCGCGACCTACGAGCAGTACTTC. This sequence encodes CASSGTSATYEQYF.

The chain uses TRBV5-8 and TRBJ1-1, with D possibly TRBD1 on 6 matching bases. The germline CDR1 and CDR2 sequences are SGHTS and YDEGEE. Trimming removed 4 bases at V and 1 base at J, with 11 bases between. The CDR3 is 14 residues long. The CDR3 here is CASSPGQPNTEAFF. CDR3 nucleotides: TGTGCCAGCAGCCCGGGACAACCGAACACTGAAGCTTTCTTT.

The rearrangement uses TRBV7-2 and TRBJ2-1, with 12 bases lining up with TRBD2. This CDR3 contains 14 residues. Germline CDR1 is SGHTA and CDR2 is FQGNSA. Losses at the gene ends were 9 bases for V and 9 bases for J; bases not matched to a gene: 9. The CDR3 is CASGRLAGDAEQFF. The CDR3 DNA reads TGTGCCAGTGGTAGACTAGCGGGAGACGCTGAGCAGTTCTTC.

The rearrangement joins TRBV4-1 to TRBJ2-7, with 15 bases identical to TRBD2. There are 16 residues in the CDR3. V dropped 10 bases and J dropped 5; count of bases not matched to a gene: 12. Germline V gives CDR1 MGHRA, CDR2 YSYEKL. CDR3 sequence reads: CATSSGTSGRINEQYF. The CDR3 region has the DNA TGCGCCACGTCCTCCGGGACTAGCGGGAGGATCAACGAGCAGTACTTC.

V is TRBV25-1 and J is TRBJ2-3; the match to TRBD2 covers 8 bases. The CDR3 length is 17 residues. Germline trimming cut 4 bases from V and 2 bases from J; bases unmatched to any gene: 11. Germline values: CDR1 MGHDK, CDR2 SYGVNS. CDR3 protein: CASSVSPREDPTDTQYF. DNA for the CDR3: TGTGCCAGCAGTGTCAGCCCGCGGGAGGACCCCACAGATACGCAGTATTTT.

V is TRBV4-3 and J is TRBJ2-5; 12 bases align to TRBD2. After removal of 4 bases from V and 5 bases from J, the junction contained 17 bases not matched to a gene. The germline V gene has CDR1 LGHNA and CDR2 YSLEER. There are 19 residues in the CDR3. The CDR3 bases are TGCGCCAGCAGCCCCACCAGATACAGACTAGCGGGAGTCGTCGAGACCCAGTACTTC. As protein: CASSPTRYRLAGVVETQYF.

V and J are TRBV7-9 and TRBJ1-5, with a possible D match to TRBD1 (5 bases). Deletions cut 4 bases from V and 15 bases from J, with 13 bases between. CDR1 is SEHNR, CDR2 FQNEAQ, per germline (reference sequence). This CDR3 has 11 amino acids. Here the CDR3 reads CASSSPGPMHF. The CDR3, as DNA: TGTGCCAGCAGCTCACCAGGGCCAATGCATTTT.

This clone occurred once. The chain couples TRBV4-2 to TRBJ2-7; the match to TRBD2 covers 8 bases. Germline V gives CDR1 LGHNA, CDR2 YNFKEQ. The CDR3 consists of 15 residues. The V segment lost 0 bases and the J segment 4 bases; nucleotides outside the gene matches: 5. The CDR3 region is CASSQEGTSLYEQYF. The CDR3 DNA sequence: TGTGCCAGCAGCCAAGAAGGGACTAGTCTTTACGAGCAGTACTTC.

The V and J genes are TRBV9 and TRBJ2-7; perhaps TRBD1 as D (5 bases). Germline values: CDR1 SGDLS, CDR2 YYNGEE. This CDR3 has 13 residues. Trimming stripped 0 bases from V and 4 bases from J, with 8 bases between. CDR3 sequence: CASSVEAGYEQYF. CDR3 sequence (DNA): TGTGCCAGCAGCGTAGAAGCAGGGTACGAGCAGTACTTC. Full variable domain (missing parts from reference TRBV9 and TRBJ2-7): DSGVTQTPKHLITATGQRVTLRCSPRSGDLSVYWYQQSLDQGLQFLIQYYNGEERAKGNILERFSAQQFPDLHSELNLSSLELGDSALYFCASSVEAGYEQYFGPGTRLTVT.

The genes are TRBV9 and TRBJ2-1; TRBD2 matches 8 bases. Germline assignment: CDR1 SGDLS and CDR2 YYNGEE. This CDR3 is 19 amino acids long. Trimming removed 4 bases from V and 0 bases from J; junction bases left unmatched: 15. The DNA for the CDR3 is TGTGCCAGCAGCTCCCCGGGAGGGGTCCATCGTTCCTCCTACAATGAGCAGTTCTTC. This codes for CASSSPGGVHRSSYNEQFF.

This clone was detected once. V usage is TRBV27 and J usage is TRBJ1-2; weak D call: TRBD1 (5 bases). Germline lookup yields CDR1 MNHEY and CDR2 SMNVEV (reference sequence). The germline V and J ends were trimmed by 6 bases and 0 bases, with 11 bases remaining between them. The CDR3 contains 14 residues. The CDR3 loop reads CASRRTPTNYGYTF. CDR3 DNA: TGTGCCAGCAGGAGGACACCGACTAACTATGGCTACACCTTC.

The chain is built from TRBV7-3 and TRBJ2-1, with 11 bases identical to TRBD2. The germline V gene has CDR1 SGHTA and CDR2 FQGTGA. The CDR3 extends over 15 amino acids. The V gene end was trimmed by 4 bases and the J gene end by 6 bases; junction bases not matched to a gene: 5. CDR3 amino acids: CASSSGTSGLNEQFF. Here the CDR3 DNA reads TGTGCCAGCAGCTCCGGGACTAGCGGTCTCAATGAGCAGTTCTTC.